This T cell receptor beta chain was retrieved from a study of blood T cell repertoires in COVID-19. Study information: Samples representing acute and convalescent COVID-19 were sourced from the United States, Italy and Spain. The cDNA or gDNA used as material had been derived from T cells, B-cell-depleted T cells, or PBMCs.

Authors' analysis steps: Using reference gene primer amplification, nucleated cell counts were estimated. Assay: immunoSEQ multiplex PCR; the TCRdb copy retains only in-frame clones and omits some. That table supplies the V and J calls and clone size; D and trimming were determined from the DNA. The sample shows around 200,000 clones, roughly 84% of them seen only once. In germline, CDR1 is SGHRS, CDR2 YFSETQ. J gave up 8 bases and V 4 bases, and 4 bases lay outside the gene matches. The CDR3 is 13 residues long. The rearrangement links TRBV5-1 to TRBJ1-4; 8 positions agree with TRBD1. The sequencing input was peripheral blood. This receptor was obtained from a human donor with acute or convalescent COVID-19. The donor label of this sample is uncertain. The chain's CDR3 is CASSPDRVEKLFF. As DNA, the CDR3 is TGCGCCAGCAGCCCGGACAGGGTAGAAAAACTGTTTTTT.